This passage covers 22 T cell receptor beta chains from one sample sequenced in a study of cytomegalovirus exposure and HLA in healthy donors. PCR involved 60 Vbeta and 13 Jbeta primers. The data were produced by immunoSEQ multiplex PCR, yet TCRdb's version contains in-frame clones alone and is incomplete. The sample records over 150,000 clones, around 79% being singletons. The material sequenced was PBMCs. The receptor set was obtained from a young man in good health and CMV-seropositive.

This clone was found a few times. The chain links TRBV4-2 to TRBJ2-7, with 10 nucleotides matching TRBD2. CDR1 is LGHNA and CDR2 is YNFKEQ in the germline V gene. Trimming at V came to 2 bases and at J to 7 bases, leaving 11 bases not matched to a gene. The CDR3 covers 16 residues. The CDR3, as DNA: TGTGCCAGCAGCCAAAGTAAGCGGGAGGGCCGGAGTGAGCAGTACTTC. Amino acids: CASSQSKREGRSEQYF.

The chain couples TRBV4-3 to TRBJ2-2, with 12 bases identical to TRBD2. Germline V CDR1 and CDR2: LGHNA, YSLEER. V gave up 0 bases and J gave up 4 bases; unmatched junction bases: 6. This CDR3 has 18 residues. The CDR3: CASSQDSLAGGPTGELFF. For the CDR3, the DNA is TGCGCCAGCAGCCAAGACAGTCTAGCGGGGGGGCCCACCGGGGAGCTGTTTTTT.

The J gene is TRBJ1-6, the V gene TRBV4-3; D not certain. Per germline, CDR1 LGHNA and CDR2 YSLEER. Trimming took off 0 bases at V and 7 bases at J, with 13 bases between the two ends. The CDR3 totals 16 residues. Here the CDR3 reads CASSQDLRGGNSPLHF. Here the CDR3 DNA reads TGCGCCAGCAGCCAAGATCTCCGCGGTGGGAATTCACCCCTCCACTTT.

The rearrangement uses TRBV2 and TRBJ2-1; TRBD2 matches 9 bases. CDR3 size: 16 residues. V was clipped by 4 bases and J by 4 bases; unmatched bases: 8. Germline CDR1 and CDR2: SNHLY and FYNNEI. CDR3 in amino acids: CASSVERLAGYNEQFF. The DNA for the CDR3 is TGTGCCAGCAGTGTTGAACGGCTAGCGGGGTACAATGAGCAGTTCTTC.

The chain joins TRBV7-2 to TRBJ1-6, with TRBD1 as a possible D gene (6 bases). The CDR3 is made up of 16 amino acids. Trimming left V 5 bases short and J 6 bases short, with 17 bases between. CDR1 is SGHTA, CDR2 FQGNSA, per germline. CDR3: CASSPLGASANSPLHF. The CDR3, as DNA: TGTGCCAGCAGCCCACTGGGGGCCTCAGCTAATTCACCCCTCCACTTT.

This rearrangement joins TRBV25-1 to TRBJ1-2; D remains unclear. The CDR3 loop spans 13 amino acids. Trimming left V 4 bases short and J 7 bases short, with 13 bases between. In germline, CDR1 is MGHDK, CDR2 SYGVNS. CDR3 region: CASSAGALAGYTF. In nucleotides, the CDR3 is TGTGCCAGCAGTGCTGGAGCGCTGGCTGGCTACACCTTC.

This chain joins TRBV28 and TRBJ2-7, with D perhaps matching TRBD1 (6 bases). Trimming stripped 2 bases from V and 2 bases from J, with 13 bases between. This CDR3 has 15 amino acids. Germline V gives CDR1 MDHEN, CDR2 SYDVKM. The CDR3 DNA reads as TGTGCCAGCAGTTTAATTGCAGGGGTTCCCTACGAGCAGTACTTC. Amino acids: CASSLIAGVPYEQYF.

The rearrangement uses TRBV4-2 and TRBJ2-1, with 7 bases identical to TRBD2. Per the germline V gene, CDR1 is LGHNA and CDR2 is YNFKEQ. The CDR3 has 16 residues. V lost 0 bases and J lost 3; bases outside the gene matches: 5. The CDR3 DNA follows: TGTGCCAGCAGCCAAGATTATGCGGGAGTCTACAATGAGCAGTTCTTC. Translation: CASSQDYAGVYNEQFF.

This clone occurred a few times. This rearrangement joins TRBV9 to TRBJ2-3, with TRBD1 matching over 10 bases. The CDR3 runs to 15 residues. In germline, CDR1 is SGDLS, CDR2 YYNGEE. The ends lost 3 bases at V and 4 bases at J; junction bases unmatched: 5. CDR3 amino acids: CASSASTGGADTQYF. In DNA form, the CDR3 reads TGTGCCAGCAGCGCCTCGACAGGGGGCGCAGATACGCAGTATTTT.

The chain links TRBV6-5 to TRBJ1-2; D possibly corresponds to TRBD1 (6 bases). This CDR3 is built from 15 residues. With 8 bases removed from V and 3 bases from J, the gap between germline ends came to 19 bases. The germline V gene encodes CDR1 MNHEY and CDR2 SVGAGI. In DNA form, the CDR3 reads TGTGCCAGCTCGACAGGTGGGGCCGGGGACTATGGCTACACCTTC. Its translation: CASSTGGAGDYGYTF.

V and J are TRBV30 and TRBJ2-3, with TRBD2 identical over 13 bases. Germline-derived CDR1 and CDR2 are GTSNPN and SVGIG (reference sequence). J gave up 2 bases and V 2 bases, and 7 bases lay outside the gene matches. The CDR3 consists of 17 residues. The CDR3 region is CAWSFRTSGSLTDTQYF. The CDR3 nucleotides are TGTGCCTGGAGTTTCCGGACTAGCGGGAGCCTCACAGATACGCAGTATTTT.

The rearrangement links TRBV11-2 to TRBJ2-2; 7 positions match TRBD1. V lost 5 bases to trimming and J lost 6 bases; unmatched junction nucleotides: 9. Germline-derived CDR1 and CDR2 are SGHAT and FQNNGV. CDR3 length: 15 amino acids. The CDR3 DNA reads TGTGCCAGCAGCCACCGACAGGGTATCTCCGGGGAGCTGTTTTTT. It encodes CASSHRQGISGELFF.

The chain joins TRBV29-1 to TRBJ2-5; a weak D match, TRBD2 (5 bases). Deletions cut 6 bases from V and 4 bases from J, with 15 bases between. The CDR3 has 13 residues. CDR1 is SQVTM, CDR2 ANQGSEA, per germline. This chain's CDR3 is CSVPGLQLETQYF. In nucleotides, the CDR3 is TGCAGCGTCCCCGGACTCCAACTAGAGACCCAGTACTTC.

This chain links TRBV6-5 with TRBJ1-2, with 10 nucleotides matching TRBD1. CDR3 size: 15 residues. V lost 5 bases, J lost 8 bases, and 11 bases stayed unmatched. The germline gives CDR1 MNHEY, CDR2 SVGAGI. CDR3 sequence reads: CASSTYSTGGRGYTF. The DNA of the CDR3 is TGTGCCAGCAGTACCTATTCGACAGGGGGCAGGGGCTACACCTTC.

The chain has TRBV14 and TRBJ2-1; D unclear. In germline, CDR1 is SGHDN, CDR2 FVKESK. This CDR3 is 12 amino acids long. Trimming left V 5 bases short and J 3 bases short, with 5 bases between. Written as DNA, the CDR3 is TGTGCCAGCAGCTCTATCTACAATGAGCAGTTCTTC. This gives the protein CASSSIYNEQFF. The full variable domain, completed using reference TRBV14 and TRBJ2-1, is EAGVTQFPSHSVIEKGQTVTLRCDPISGHDNLYWYRRVMGKEIKFLLHFVKESKQDESGMPNNRFLAERTGGTYSTLKVQPAELEDSGVYFCASSSIYNEQFFGPGTRLTVL.

CDR3 amino acids: CASSYSSGTHYGYTF. The DNA for the CDR3 is TGTGCCAGCAGTTACTCGAGCGGGACCCACTATGGCTACACCTTC. The chain combines TRBV6-5 with TRBJ1-2; D might be TRBD1 (5 bases). Germline lookup yields CDR1 MNHEY and CDR2 SVGAGI. The germline V and J ends were trimmed by 0 bases and 3 bases, with 11 bases remaining between them. This CDR3 region has 15 residues.

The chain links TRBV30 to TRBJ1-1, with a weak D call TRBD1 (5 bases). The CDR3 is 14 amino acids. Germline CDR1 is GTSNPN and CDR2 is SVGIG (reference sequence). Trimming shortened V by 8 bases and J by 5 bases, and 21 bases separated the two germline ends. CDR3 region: CAASRGGRGTEAFF. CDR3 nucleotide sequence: TGTGCCGCCTCCCGGGGGGGGAGAGGTACTGAAGCTTTCTTT.

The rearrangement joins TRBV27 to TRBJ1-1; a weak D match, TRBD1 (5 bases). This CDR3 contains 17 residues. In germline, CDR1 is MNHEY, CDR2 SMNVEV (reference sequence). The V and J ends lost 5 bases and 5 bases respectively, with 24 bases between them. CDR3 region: CASSPQGAEFLRTEAFF. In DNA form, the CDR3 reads TGTGCCAGCAGTCCCCAAGGGGCGGAATTCTTGAGGACTGAAGCTTTCTTT.

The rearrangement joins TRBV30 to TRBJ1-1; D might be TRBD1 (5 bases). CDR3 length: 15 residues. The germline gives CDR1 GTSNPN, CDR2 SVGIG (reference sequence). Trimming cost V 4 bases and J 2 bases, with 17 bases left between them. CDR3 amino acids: CAWKRLSGRNTEAFF. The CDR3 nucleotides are TGTGCCTGGAAAAGGTTGTCAGGGCGAAACACTGAAGCTTTCTTT.

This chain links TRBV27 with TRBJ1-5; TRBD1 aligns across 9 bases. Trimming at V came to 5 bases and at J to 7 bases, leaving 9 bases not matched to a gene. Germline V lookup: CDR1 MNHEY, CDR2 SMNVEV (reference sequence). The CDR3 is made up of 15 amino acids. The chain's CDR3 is CASSTRTGVGQPQHF. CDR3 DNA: TGTGCCAGCAGTACCCGGACAGGGGTCGGACAGCCCCAGCATTTT.

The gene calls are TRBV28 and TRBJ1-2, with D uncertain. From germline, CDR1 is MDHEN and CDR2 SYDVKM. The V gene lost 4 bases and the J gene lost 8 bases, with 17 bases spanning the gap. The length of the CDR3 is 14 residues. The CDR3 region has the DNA TGTGCCAGCAGTTCTAGGGCCACTCCGGGAGGCTACACCTTC. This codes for CASSSRATPGGYTF.

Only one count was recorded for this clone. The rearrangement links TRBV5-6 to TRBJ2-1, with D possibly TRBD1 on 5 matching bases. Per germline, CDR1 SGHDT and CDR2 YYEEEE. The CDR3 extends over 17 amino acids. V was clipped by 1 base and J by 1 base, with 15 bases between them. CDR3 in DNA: TGTGCCAGCAGCTTGAGCCCCGACAGCCGATCCTACAATGAGCAGTTCTTC. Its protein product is CASSLSPDSRSYNEQFF.